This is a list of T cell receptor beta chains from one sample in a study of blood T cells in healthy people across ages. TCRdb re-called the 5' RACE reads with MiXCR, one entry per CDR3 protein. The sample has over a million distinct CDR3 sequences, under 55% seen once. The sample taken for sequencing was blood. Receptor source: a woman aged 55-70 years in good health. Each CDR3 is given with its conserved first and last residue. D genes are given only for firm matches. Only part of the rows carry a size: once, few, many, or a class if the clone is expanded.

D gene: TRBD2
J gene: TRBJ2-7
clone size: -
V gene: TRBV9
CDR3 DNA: TGTGCCAGCAGCTTGGGGACTAGCGGCGGACGGAGCTCCTACGAGCAGTACTTC
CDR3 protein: CASSLGTSGGRSSYEQYF

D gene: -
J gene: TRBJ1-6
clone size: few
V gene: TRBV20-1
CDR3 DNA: TGCAGTGCTAGGCAGGTCCAGGGAAATTCACCCCTCCACTTT
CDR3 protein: CSARQVQGNSPLHF

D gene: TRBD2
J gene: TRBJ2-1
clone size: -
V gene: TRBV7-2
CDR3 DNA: TGTGCCAACAGCTCCAGCGGGAGTTCCCCCTACAATGAGCAGTTCTTC
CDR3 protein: CANSSSGSSPYNEQFF

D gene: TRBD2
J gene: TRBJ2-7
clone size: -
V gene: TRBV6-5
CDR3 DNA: TGTGCCAGCAATCGACTAGCGGGAGAGATGGACGAGCAGTACTTC
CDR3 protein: CASNRLAGEMDEQYF

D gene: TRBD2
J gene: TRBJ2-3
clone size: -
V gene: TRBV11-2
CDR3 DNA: TGTGCCAGCAGAGTAGCGGGAGGGCCCGGGACAGATACGCAGTATTTT
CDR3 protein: CASRVAGGPGTDTQYF

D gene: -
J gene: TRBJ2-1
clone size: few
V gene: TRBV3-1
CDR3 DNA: TGTGCCAGCAGCCAAAATCGGCAATCCTACAATGAGCAGTTCTTC
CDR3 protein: CASSQNRQSYNEQFF

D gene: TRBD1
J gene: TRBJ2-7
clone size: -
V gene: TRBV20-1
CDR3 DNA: TGCAGTGCTGGATCCGGGACAGGGACTATCGAGCAGTACTTC
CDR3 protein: CSAGSGTGTIEQYF

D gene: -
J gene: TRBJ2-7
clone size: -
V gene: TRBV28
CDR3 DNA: TGTGCCAGCAGTCCGGCGACATTTACCTACGAGCAGTACTTC
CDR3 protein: CASSPATFTYEQYF

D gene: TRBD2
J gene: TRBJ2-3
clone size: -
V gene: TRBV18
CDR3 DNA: TGTGCCTGCTCACCACCGGGAGCGGGAGTGACAGATACGCAGTATTTT
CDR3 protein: CACSPPGAGVTDTQYF

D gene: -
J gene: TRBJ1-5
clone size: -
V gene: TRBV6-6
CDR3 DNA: TGTGCCAGCAGTACAGACAGGCAGAATCAGCCCCAGCATTTT
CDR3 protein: CASSTDRQNQPQHF

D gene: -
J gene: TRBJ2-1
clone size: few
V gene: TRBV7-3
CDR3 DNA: TGTGCCAGCAGGCCCGCGAGGGCGTACAATGAGCAGTTCTTC
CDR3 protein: CASRPARAYNEQFF

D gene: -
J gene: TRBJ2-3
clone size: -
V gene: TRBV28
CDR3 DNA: TGTGCCAGCGGGCGGCGGAAGGGAGAGTATTTT
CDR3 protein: CASGRRKGEYF

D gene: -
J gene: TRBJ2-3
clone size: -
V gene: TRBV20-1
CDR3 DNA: TGCAGTGCTAGAGCGTTACAAAGCACAGATACGCAGTATTTT
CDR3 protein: CSARALQSTDTQYF

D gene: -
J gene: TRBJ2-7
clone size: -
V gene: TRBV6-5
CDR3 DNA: TGTGCCAGCGGGCCCCTTAAGGGTGGCGAGCAGTACTTC
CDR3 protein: CASGPLKGGEQYF

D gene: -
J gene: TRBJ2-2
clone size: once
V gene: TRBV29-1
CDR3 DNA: TGCAGCGTTAAGTATTCGAACACCGGGGAGCTGTTTTTT
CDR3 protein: CSVKYSNTGELFF

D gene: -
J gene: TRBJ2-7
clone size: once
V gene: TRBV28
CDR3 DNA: TGTGCCAGCAGTTTAAGTCCCTCCTACAATGAGCAGTACTTC
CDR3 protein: CASSLSPSYNEQYF

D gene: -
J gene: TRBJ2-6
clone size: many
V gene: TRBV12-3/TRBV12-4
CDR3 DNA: TGTGCCAGCAGCTCCCCGGGGGCCAACGTCCTGACTTTC
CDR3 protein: CASSSPGANVLTF

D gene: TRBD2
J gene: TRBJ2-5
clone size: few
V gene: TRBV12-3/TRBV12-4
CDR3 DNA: TGTGCCAGCAGTTTAGGGTCTAGCGGGAGTCGGCCGACCCAGTACTTC
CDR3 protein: CASSLGSSGSRPTQYF

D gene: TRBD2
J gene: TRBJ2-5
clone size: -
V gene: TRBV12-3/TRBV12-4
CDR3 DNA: TGTGCCAGCAGTTCTCCGACTAGCTCGAGGGAGACCCAGTACTTC
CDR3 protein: CASSSPTSSRETQYF

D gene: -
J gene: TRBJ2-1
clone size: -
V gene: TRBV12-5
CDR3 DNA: TGTGCTAGTGGCATAAGCGTCGTCAATGAGCAGTTCTTC
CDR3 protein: CASGISVVNEQFF

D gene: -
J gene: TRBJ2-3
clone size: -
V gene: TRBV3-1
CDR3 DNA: TGTGCCAGCAGCCAGCACCCCTCGGGGGATACGCAGTATTTT
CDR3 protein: CASSQHPSGDTQYF

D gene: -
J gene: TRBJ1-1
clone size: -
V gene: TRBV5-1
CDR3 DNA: TGCGCCAGCAGCTGGAACTCTGACCCTAGAGGTGAAGCTTTCTTT
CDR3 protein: CASSWNSDPRGEAFF

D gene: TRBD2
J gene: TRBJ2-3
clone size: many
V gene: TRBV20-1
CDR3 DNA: TGCAGTGCGGAGGGGACTAGCGGGAGCTCTCCAGATACGCAGTATTTT
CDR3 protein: CSAEGTSGSSPDTQYF

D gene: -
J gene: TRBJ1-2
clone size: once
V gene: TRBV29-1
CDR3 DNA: TGCAGCGTTGAGACAGTCAGCAACTATGGCTACACCTTC
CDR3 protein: CSVETVSNYGYTF

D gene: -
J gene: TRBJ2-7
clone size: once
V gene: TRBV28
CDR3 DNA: TGTGCCAGCAGCATACAGGGAAGTTTTGTCTACGAGCAGTACTTC
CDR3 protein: CASSIQGSFVYEQYF

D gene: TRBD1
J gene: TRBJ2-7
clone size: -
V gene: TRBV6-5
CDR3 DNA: TGTGCCAGCAGTTACACCCGACAGGGATATTACGAGCAGTACTTC
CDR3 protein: CASSYTRQGYYEQYF

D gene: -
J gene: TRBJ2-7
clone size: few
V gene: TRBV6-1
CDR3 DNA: TGTGCCAGCAGTACCGACGGACTCAGCTCCTACGAGCAGTACTTC
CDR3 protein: CASSTDGLSSYEQYF

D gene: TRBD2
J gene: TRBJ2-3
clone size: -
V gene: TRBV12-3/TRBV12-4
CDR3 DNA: TGTGCCAGCAGTCTCAGGACTAGCCGGGTGACGGATACGCAGTATTTT
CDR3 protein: CASSLRTSRVTDTQYF

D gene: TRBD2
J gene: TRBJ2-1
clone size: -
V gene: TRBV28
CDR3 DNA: TGTGCCAGCAGTTCGTCGACTAGCGGGAGTTTCTACAATGAGCAGTTCTTC
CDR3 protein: CASSSSTSGSFYNEQFF

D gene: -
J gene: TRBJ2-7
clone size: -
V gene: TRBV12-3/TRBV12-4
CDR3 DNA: TGTGCCAGCAGGACGTCGGATAAATACGAGCAGTACTTC
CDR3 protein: CASRTSDKYEQYF

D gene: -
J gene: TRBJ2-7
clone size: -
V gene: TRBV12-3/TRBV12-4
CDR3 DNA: TGTGCCAGCAGTCCAAGACTATACTACAATGAGCAGTACTTC
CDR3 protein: CASSPRLYYNEQYF

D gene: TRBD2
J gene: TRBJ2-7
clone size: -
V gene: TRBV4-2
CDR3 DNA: TGTGCCAGCAGCCAAGGGCTAGCGGGAGTTCCTCCCTACGAGCAGTACTTC
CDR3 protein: CASSQGLAGVPPYEQYF

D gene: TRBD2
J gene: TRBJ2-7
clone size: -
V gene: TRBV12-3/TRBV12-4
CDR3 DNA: TGTGCCAGCAGCCCTAGCGGGGGACCCTACAATGAGCAGTACTTC
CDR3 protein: CASSPSGGPYNEQYF

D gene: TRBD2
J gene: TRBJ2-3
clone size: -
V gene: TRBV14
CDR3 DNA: TGTGCCAGCAGCCAAGGGGGTAGCGGGCAGAGCACAGATACGCAGTATTTT
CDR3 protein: CASSQGGSGQSTDTQYF

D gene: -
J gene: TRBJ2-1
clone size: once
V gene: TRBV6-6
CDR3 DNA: TGTGCCAGCAGTTGCGGGACACGGAGCTACAATGAGCAGTTCTTC
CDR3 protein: CASSCGTRSYNEQFF

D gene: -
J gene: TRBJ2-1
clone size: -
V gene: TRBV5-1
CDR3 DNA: TGCGCCAGCAGGCCAGGGGTGCCTACTACGCGGAATGAGCAGTTCTTC
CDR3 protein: CASRPGVPTTRNEQFF

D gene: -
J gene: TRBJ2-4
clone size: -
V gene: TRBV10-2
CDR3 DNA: TGCGCCAGCATACAAACGGACATTCGGTACTTC
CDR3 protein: CASIQTDIRYF

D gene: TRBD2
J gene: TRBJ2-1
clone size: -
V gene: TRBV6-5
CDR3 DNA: TGTGCCAGCAGTTACCGCACGACTAGCGTTCGAGGGTTTGAGCAGTTCTTC
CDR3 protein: CASSYRTTSVRGFEQFF

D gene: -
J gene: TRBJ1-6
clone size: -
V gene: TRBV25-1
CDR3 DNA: TGTGCCAGCAGTGGGCGCTCCTGTAATTCACCCCTCCACTTT
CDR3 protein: CASSGRSCNSPLHF

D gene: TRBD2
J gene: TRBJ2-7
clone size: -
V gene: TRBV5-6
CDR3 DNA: TGTGCCAGCAGCCCACAGCGGGGATCGGGGGTCTACGAGCAGTACTTC
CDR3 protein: CASSPQRGSGVYEQYF

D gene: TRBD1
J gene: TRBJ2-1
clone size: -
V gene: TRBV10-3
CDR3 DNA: TGTGCCATCAGTAGGGGGCCGGACAATGAGCAGTTCTTC
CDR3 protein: CAISRGPDNEQFF

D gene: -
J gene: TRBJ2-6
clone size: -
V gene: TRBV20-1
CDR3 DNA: TGCAGTGCTAGTGGATGGGGTGTTAGCCCTGGGGCCAACGTCCTGACTTTC
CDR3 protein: CSASGWGVSPGANVLTF

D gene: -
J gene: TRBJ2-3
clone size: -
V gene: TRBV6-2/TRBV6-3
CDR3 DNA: TGTGCCAGCATCACACGGGAGTATTCCACAGATACGCAGTATTTT
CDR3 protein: CASITREYSTDTQYF

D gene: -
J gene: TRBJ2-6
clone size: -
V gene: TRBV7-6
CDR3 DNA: TGTGCCGGCAGCCAAGTGGGGGGCTCTGGGGCCAACGTCCTGACTTTC
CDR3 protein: CAGSQVGGSGANVLTF

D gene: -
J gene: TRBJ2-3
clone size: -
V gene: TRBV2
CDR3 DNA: TGTGCCAAGACCTATCGGGACGGGCTAAGGTATTTT
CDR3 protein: CAKTYRDGLRYF

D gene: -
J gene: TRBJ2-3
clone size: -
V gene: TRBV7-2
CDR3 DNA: TGTGCCAGCAGCTTAATAGCGGCAGGGGGTGCAGATACGCAGTATTTT
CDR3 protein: CASSLIAAGGADTQYF

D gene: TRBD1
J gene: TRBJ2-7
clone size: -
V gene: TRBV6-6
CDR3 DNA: TGTGCTAGCAGTGATACCGGGACAGCGAGCCACGAGCAGTACTTC
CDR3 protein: CASSDTGTASHEQYF

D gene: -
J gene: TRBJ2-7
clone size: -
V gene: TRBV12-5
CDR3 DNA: TGTGCTAGTGGTTTGACTAACCGGGGTCCATCCTACGAGCAGTACTTC
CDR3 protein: CASGLTNRGPSYEQYF

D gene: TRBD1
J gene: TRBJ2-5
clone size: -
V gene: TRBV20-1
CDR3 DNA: TGCAGTGCTAGACCCCGGGACAGGAGAGCGTACCAAGAGACCCAGTACTTC
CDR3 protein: CSARPRDRRAYQETQYF

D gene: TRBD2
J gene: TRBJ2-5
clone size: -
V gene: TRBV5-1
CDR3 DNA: TGCGCCAGCAGCTTGGCCGCTAGCGGGACCCACAATGAGCAGTACTTC
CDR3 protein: CASSLAASGTHNEQYF

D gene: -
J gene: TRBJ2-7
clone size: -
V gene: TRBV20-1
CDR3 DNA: TGCAGTGCCCTGGGCCCCTCCGGGGAGCAGTACTTC
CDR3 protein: CSALGPSGEQYF

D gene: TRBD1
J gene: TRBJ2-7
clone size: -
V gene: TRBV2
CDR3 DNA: TGTGCCAGCAGTGAAGCGACAGGGGTCGGGTACGAGCAGTACTTC
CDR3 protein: CASSEATGVGYEQYF